This paragraph covers one T cell receptor (beta chain) sequence. These data come from a study of OX40 agonist ivuxolimab in advanced cancers. Here immunoSEQ multiplex PCR was the method, and the copy in TCRdb shows in-frame clones only, minus some. This sample has approximately 80,000 clones; roughly nine tenths occur once, and the top ten carry 0.19%. This sequence was found in an adult with an advanced solid tumor such as melanoma, head and neck, liver or kidney cancer. This specimen consisted of CD4+ or CD8+ T cells sorted from blood, obtained in a trial of the OX40 agonist ivuxolimab.

The CDR3 region is CASSPQVWASGTYEQYF. The CDR3 region has the DNA TGTGCCAGCTCACCTCAGGTATGGGCTAGCGGAACCTACGAGCAGTACTTC. V gene TRBV18 combines with J gene TRBJ2-7, with 7 bases lining up with TRBD2. The length of the CDR3 is 17 residues. Looked up from germline, CDR1 is KGHSH and CDR2 is LQKENI. With 3 bases clipped from V and 2 bases from J, the junction kept 13 bases outside the gene matches.